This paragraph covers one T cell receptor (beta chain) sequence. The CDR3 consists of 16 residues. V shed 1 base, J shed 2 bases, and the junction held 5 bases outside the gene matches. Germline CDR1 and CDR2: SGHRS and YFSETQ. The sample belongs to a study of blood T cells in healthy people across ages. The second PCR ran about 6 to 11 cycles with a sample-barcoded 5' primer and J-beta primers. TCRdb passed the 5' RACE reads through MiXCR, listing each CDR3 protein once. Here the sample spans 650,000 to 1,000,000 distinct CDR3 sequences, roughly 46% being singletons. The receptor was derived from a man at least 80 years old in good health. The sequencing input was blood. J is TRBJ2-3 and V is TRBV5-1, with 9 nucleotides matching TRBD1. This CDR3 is CASSLPTGGPTDTQYF. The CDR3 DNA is TGCGCCAGCAGCTTGCCCACAGGGGGCCCCACAGATACGCAGTATTTT.